This T cell receptor (beta chain) was obtained from a study of a mutant IDH1 vaccine in newly diagnosed glioma. About the study: First vaccine doses came 4-6 weeks after radiotherapy alone, or with temozolomide cycles. Patients arrived already treated with radiotherapy, temozolomide, or both, most having had both. Treated patients, around 60% male and roughly 40% female, averaged roughly 43 years of age. Overall study results and limits: Pseudoprogression appeared unlinked to shifts in leading peripheral T cell clonotypes.

Measured with immunoSEQ multiplex PCR; TCRdb has only the in-frame clones, and not every one. The table has about 50,000 clones, 65% to 85% seen once; the top ten hold 4.3%. On this clone itself: Its matching antigen is unknown. Other DNA variants within this sample encode the same CDR3.

Indicated time point: week 47, end of study. The content of each vaccine dose was 300 ug of mutant IDH1 20-mer peptide, and topical imiquimod accompanied it. The CDR3 spans 13 residues. The germline CDR1 and CDR2 sequences are LNHDA and SQIVND (reference sequence). V was clipped by 3 bases and J by 2 bases, with 5 bases between them. The TCR sequence derives from a woman aged 30 to 39 with glioma. Some clones in this sample may be carry-over from other donors' samples. V usage is TRBV19 and J usage is TRBJ1-5; D is uncertain. The sample was PBMCs, taken from a glioma patient whose treatment included an IDH1 peptide vaccine. CDR3 nucleotide sequence: TGTGCCAGTAGTATTAGAGGCAATCAGCCCCAGCATTTT. Its translation is CASSIRGNQPQHF. Looking up the rest from reference TRBV19 and TRBJ1-5 gives the full variable domain: DGGITQSPKYLFRKEGQNVTLSCEQNLNHDAMYWYRQDPGQGLRLIYYSQIVNDFQKGDIAEGYSVSREKKESFPLTVTSAQKNPTAFYLCASSIRGNQPQHFGDGTRLSIL.